Listed below are T cell receptor beta chains from one sample, sequenced in a study of beta chain features in type 1 diabetes. Here immunoSEQ multiplex PCR was the method, and the copy in TCRdb shows in-frame clones only, minus some. Of a few hundred thousand clones in the sample, around a fifth are singletons; the top ten hold approximately 0.046%. The sequenced sample was naive CD4+ T cells from blood. The source of these receptors is a woman aged 18-35 years in good health. The CDR3 runs from the conserved cysteine through the conserved F or W. Each record gives: CDR3 length, J gene, V gene, D gene, clone size, CDR3 DNA, CDR3 protein. The D gene is left open where the match is weak. Clone size is not always given. Where it is, it says once, few, many or a class for expanded clones.

cdr3_length: 18
j_call: TRBJ2-3
v_call: TRBV2
d_call: TRBD2
clone_size: few
cdr3_nt: TGTGCCAGCAATAGGGGACTAGCGGGAGCCCCGACGGCAGATACGCAGTATTTT
cdr3_aa: CASNRGLAGAPTADTQYF

cdr3_length: 15
j_call: TRBJ2-5
v_call: TRBV10-3
d_call: NA
clone_size: NA
cdr3_nt: TGTGCCATCAGTGAGTCGGAGGTTAGGCAAGAGACCCAGTACTTC
cdr3_aa: CAISESEVRQETQYF

cdr3_length: 13
j_call: TRBJ2-1
v_call: TRBV5-6
d_call: NA
clone_size: NA
cdr3_nt: TGTGCCAGCAGCGTGGGAGAATACAATGAGCAGTTCTTC
cdr3_aa: CASSVGEYNEQFF

cdr3_length: 14
j_call: TRBJ1-2
v_call: TRBV7-9
d_call: NA
clone_size: NA
cdr3_nt: TGTGCCAGCAGCTACAGCAGCTCTAACTATGGCTACACCTTC
cdr3_aa: CASSYSSSNYGYTF

cdr3_length: 13
j_call: TRBJ1-5
v_call: TRBV2
d_call: NA
clone_size: NA
cdr3_nt: TGTGCCAGCCGAGAAAATAGCAATCAGCCCCAGCATTTT
cdr3_aa: CASRENSNQPQHF

cdr3_length: 15
j_call: TRBJ2-5
v_call: TRBV9
d_call: TRBD2
clone_size: NA
cdr3_nt: TGTGCCAGCAGCTTGACTAGCTGGGAAGGGGAGACCCAGTACTTC
cdr3_aa: CASSLTSWEGETQYF

cdr3_length: 14
j_call: TRBJ1-1
v_call: TRBV2
d_call: NA
clone_size: once
cdr3_nt: TGTGCCAGCAGCCCCGAGGGCCTTAACACTGAAGCTTTCTTT
cdr3_aa: CASSPEGLNTEAFF

cdr3_length: 14
j_call: TRBJ1-2
v_call: TRBV9
d_call: TRBD1
clone_size: few
cdr3_nt: TGTGCCAGCAGCGCGCGACAGGGGGCAGGTGGCTACACCTTC
cdr3_aa: CASSARQGAGGYTF

cdr3_length: 15
j_call: TRBJ2-7
v_call: TRBV7-2
d_call: TRBD1
clone_size: few
cdr3_nt: TGTGCCAGCAGCTTCTCCGGGACAGGGGGCAGGGAGCAGTACTTC
cdr3_aa: CASSFSGTGGREQYF

cdr3_length: 17
j_call: TRBJ1-4
v_call: TRBV30
d_call: NA
clone_size: NA
cdr3_nt: TGTGCCTGGAGTAAACCGGGATCGATAACAAAGAATGAAAAACTGTTTTTT
cdr3_aa: CAWSKPGSITKNEKLFF

cdr3_length: 15
j_call: TRBJ2-1
v_call: TRBV18
d_call: NA
clone_size: NA
cdr3_nt: TGTGCCAGCTCACGATGGGAACCTAGCCTACATGAGCAGTTCTTC
cdr3_aa: CASSRWEPSLHEQFF

cdr3_length: 12
j_call: TRBJ1-1
v_call: TRBV29-1
d_call: TRBD1
clone_size: few
cdr3_nt: TGCAGCGTTGGCTTGGGACAGGGTGAAGCTTTCTTT
cdr3_aa: CSVGLGQGEAFF